This T cell receptor beta chain was profiled in a study of technical replicates of blood from a few donors. V lost 5 bases and J lost 3; bases outside the gene matches: 4. The CDR3 loop spans 13 amino acids. CDR1 SQVTM and CDR2 ANQGSEA come from the germline V gene. Produced via immunoSEQ multiplex PCR; TCRdb's table is partial and in-frame only. The data hold over 70,000 clones, with just over 95% observed a single time. The source material was T cells isolated from PBMCs. The sequence was obtained from a human donor in good health. The rearrangement uses TRBV29-1 and TRBJ1-3; 7 bases map to TRBD1. In DNA, the CDR3 is TGCAGCGTTTGTCGGGACAGTGGAAACACCATATATTTT. Residues: CSVCRDSGNTIYF.